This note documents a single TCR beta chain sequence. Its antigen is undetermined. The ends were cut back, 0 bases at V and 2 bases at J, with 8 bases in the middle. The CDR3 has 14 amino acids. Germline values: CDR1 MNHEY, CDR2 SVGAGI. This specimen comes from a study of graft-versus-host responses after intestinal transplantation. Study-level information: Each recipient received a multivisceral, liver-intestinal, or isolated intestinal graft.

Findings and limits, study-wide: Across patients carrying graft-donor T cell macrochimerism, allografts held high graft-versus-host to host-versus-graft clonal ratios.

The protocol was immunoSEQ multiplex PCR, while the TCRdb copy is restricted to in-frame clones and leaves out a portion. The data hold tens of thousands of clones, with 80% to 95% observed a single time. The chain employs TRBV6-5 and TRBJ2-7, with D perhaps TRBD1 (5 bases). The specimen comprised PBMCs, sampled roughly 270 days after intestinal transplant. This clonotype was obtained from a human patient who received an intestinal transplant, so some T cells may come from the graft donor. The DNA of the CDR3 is TGTGCCAGCAGTTACTCGGCAGGGACCTACGAGCAGTACTTC. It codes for CASSYSAGTYEQYF.